This TCR beta chain appears in the sequencing data of a study of identical twins. Germline loops: CDR1 SQVTM, CDR2 ANQGSEA. The CDR3 is made up of 14 amino acids. The J segment lost 4 bases and the V segment lost 1 base, leaving 6 bases of the junction unmatched. MiXCR, applied by TCRdb to the 5' RACE reads, yields one record per CDR3 protein. The sample includes around 490,000 distinct CDR3 sequences, approximately 20% of them seen just once. The sample was also linked to a second study, of yellow fever vaccine responses in identical twins. That work states: Each twin's T cell response to the vaccine was reported to look partly convergent and partly personalized.

This sequence originates from a woman between 18 and 29 years old in good health. Sequences were obtained from CD4+ T cells sorted from blood. V is TRBV29-1 and J is TRBJ2-5; 7 bases map to TRBD1. The CDR3 coding sequence is TGCAGCGTTGAAGGCGACAGGGTGAGAGAGACCCAGTACTTC. Protein product: CSVEGDRVRETQYF.